This record looks at one T cell receptor (beta chain) sequence and its context. Its specificity is not known. The data were obtained in a study of T cell responses to AZD1222 COVID-19 vaccine. Study results and limitations: Recipients of two AZD1222 doses showed rising Spike-specific TCR breadth and depth. Spike-spanning, vaccine-associated CD4 TCRs were dominant at 160-218 and 743-854.

Here immunoSEQ multiplex PCR was the method, and the copy in TCRdb shows in-frame clones only, minus some. The repertoire holds approximately 150,000 clones, with 75% to 95% as singletons. Investigators merged groups given second doses at roughly 4 or roughly 12 weeks. This CDR3 comprises 13 residues. Trimming took off 5 bases at V and 6 bases at J, with 14 bases between the two ends. The germline V gene has CDR1 MDHEN and CDR2 SYDVKM. The TCR sequence derives from an adult who received the AZD1222 COVID-19 vaccine. Sequences were derived from peripheral blood, sampled 28 days after the second AZD1222 dose. This chain links TRBV28 with TRBJ2-7; D is tentatively TRBD1 or TRBD2 (5 bases each). The CDR3 DNA reads TGTGCCAGCAGTCTCCACAGTGGGGGCGAGCAGTACTTC. Protein product: CASSLHSGGEQYF.